Sequencing of this TCR beta chain was carried out in a study of blood T cell repertoires in COVID-19. Looking at the study overall: Sites in the United States, Italy and Spain provided acute and convalescent COVID-19 samples.

Per the study methods: Scientists estimated how many nucleated cells there were by amplifying reference gene primers. Profiling relied on immunoSEQ multiplex PCR, and the TCRdb table lists in-frame clones only, not all of them. From that table come the V and J calls and clone size; the DNA was used to work out D and trimming. The repertoire includes about 42,000 clones, 77% of them detected once, and roughly 28% sits in the top ten. The CDR3 covers 14 residues. The J segment lost 1 base and the V segment lost 5 bases, leaving 3 bases of the junction unmatched. CDR1 is GTSNPN, CDR2 SVGIG, per germline (reference sequence).

Sequenced: peripheral blood. This TCR derives from a woman between 65 and 79 years old with acute or convalescent COVID-19. V and J are TRBV30 and TRBJ1-5; TRBD1 aligns across 9 bases. CDR3 residues: CAWGGTGSNQPQHF. DNA for the CDR3: TGTGCCTGGGGCGGGACAGGGAGCAATCAGCCCCAGCATTTT. The full variable domain, in which reference TRBV30 and TRBJ1-5 provide the parts outside the CDR3, is SQTIHQWPATLVQPVGSPLSLECTVEGTSNPNLYWYRQAAGRGLQLLFYSVGIGQISSEVPQNLSASRPQDRQFILSSKKLLLSDSGFYLCAWGGTGSNQPQHFGDGTRLSIL.